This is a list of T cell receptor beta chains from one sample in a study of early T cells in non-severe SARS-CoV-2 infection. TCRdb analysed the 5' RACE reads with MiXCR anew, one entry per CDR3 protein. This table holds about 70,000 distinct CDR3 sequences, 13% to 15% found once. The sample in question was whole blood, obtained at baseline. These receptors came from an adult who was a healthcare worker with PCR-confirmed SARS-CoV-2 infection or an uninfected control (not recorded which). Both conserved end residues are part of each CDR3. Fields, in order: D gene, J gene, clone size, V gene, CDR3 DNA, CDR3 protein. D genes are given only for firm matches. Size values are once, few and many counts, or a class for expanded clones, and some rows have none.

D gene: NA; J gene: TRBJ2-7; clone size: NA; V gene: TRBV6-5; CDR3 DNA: TGTGCCAGCAGTTACTCGCCAAACTACGAGCAGTACTTC; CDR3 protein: CASSYSPNYEQYF
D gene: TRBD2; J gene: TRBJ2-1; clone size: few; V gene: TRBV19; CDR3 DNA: TGTGCCAGTACCAGTAGCGGGAGCAAAGGGTACAATGAGCAGTTCTTC; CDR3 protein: CASTSSGSKGYNEQFF
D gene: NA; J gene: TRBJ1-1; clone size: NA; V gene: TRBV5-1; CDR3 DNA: TGCGCCTCATCCCCGGGGCACCTACCGAACACTGAAGCTTTCTTT; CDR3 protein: CASSPGHLPNTEAFF
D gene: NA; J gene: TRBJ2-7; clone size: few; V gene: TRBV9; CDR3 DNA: TGTGCCAGCAGCGTAGAAGCGGCCTCCTACGAGCAGTACTTC; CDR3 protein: CASSVEAASYEQYF
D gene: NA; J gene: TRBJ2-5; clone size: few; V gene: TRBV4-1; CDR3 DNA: TGCGCCAGCAGCCAAGCAGGGGTGCAAGAGACCCAGTACTTC; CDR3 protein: CASSQAGVQETQYF
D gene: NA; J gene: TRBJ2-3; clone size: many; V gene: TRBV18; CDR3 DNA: TGTGCCAGCTCTCCCCCTAGCACAGATACGCAGTATTTT; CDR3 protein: CASSPPSTDTQYF
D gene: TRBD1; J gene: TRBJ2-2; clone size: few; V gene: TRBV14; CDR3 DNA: TGTGCCAGCAGCCCGGGACAGCTAAACACCGGGGAGCTGTTTTTT; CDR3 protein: CASSPGQLNTGELFF
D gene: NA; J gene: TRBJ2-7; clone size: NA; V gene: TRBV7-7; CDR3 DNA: TGTGCCAGCAGCTTCGCTAGGGAGTCCGAGCAGTACTTC; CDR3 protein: CASSFARESEQYF
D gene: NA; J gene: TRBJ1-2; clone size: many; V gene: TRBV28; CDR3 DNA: TGTGCCAGCAGTAGGCAGAACTATGGCTACACCTTC; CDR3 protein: CASSRQNYGYTF
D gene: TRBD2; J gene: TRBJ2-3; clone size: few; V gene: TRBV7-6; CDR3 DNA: TGTGCCAGCAGCCACGGGAGGGGCACAGATACGCAGTATTTT; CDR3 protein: CASSHGRGTDTQYF
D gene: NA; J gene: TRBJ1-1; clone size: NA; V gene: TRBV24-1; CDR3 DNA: TGTGCCACCAGATCGACAGGATCTTTGTCTGAAGCTTTCTTT; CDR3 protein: CATRSTGSLSEAFF
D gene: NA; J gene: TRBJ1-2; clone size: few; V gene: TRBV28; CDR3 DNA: TGTGCCAGCAGTCTGACACGGGGCTATGGCTACACCTTC; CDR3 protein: CASSLTRGYGYTF
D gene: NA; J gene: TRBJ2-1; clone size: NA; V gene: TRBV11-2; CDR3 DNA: TGTGCCAGCAGCTTAGATCCAGGAAGCTCCTACAATGAGCAGTTCTTC; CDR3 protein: CASSLDPGSSYNEQFF
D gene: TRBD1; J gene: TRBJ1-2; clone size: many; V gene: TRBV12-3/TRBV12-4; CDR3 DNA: TGTGCCAGCAGCACAGGGGGGAAAAACTATGGCTACACCTTC; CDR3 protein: CASSTGGKNYGYTF
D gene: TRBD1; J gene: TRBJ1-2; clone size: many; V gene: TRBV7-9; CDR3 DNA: TGTGCCAGCAGCTTTGGATTGAGGGGGCAACATGGCTACACCTTC; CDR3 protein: CASSFGLRGQHGYTF
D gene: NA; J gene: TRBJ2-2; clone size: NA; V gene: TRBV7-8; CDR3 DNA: TGTGCCAGCAGCCCCTCTGATCTAAGTGGCACCGGGGAGCTGTTTTTT; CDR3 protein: CASSPSDLSGTGELFF
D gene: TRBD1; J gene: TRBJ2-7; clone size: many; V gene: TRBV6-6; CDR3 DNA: TGTGCCAGCAGTTACTCGTTACATAAGGGCAGGGGGTACGAGCAGTACTTC; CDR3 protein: CASSYSLHKGRGYEQYF
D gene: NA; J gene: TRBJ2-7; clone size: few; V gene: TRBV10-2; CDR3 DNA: TGCGCCAGCAGACTCAGGGGGACTGAGTTCGGCGAGCAGTACTTC; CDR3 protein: CASRLRGTEFGEQYF
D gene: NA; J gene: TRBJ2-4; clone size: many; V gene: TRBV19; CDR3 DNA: TGTGCCAGTAGTGCGGCTAGCGCAGCCAAAAACATTCAGTACTTC; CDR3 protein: CASSAASAAKNIQYF
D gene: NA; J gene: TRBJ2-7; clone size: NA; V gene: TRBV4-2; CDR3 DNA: TGTGCCAGCAGCCAAGAACGCCAGCCGAACTACGAGCAGTACTTC; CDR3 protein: CASSQERQPNYEQYF
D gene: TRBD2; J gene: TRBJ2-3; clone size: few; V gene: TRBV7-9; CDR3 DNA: TGTGCCCCACGTCTGCGGGAGGCCGGAAGCACAGATACGCAGTATTTT; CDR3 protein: CAPRLREAGSTDTQYF
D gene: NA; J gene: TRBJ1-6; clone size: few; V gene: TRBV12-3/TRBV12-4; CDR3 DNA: TGTGCCAGCAGTTTGCGGCAGGCATTTTCACCCCTCCACTTT; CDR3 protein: CASSLRQAFSPLHF
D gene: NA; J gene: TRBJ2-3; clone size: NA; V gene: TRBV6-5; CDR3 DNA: TGTGCCAGCAGTTACTCCTCAGGGGCAGATACGCAGTATTTT; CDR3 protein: CASSYSSGADTQYF
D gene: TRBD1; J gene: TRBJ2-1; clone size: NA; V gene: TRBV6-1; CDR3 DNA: TGTGCCAGCAGCCGGGACAGGGGGGATGAGCAGTTCTTC; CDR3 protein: CASSRDRGDEQFF
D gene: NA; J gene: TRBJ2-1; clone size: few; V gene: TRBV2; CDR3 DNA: TGTGCCAGCAGGCCAGGCTCCTACAATGAGCAGTTCTTC; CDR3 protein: CASRPGSYNEQFF
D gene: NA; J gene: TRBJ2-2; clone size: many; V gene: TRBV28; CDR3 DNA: TGTGCCAGCAGTAGGGTCCAGCAAGGGACCGGGGAGCTGTTTTTT; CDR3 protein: CASSRVQQGTGELFF
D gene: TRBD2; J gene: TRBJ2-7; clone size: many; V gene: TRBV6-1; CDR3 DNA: TGTGCCAGCCGAAGGGTAGCGGGGGACTACGAGCAGTACTTC; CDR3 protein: CASRRVAGDYEQYF
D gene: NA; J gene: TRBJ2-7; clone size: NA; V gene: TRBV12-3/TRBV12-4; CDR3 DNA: TGTGCCAGCAGTCGGGATACAGGTTCCTACGAGCAGTACTTC; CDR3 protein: CASSRDTGSYEQYF
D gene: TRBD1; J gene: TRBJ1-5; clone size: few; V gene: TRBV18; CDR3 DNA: TGTGCCAGCTCCCACGGACAGGGGCCCGTACGGCCCCAGCATTTT; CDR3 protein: CASSHGQGPVRPQHF
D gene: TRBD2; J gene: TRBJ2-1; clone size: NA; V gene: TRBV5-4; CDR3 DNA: TGTGCCAGCAGCTTACCGGGGGGATCTAGCGGGAATGAGCAGTTCTTC; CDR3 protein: CASSLPGGSSGNEQFF
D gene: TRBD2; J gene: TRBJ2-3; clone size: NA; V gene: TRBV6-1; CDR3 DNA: TGTGCCAGCAGTGAGAGTCTGGGGGGGACGCAGTATTTT; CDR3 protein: CASSESLGGTQYF
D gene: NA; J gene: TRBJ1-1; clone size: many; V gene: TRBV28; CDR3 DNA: TGTGCCAGCAGTTTACGGGGGACTGTGAACACTGAAGCTTTCTTT; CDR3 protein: CASSLRGTVNTEAFF
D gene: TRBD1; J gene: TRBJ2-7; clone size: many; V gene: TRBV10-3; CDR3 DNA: TGTGCCATCACTACGGACAGGGACGAGCAGTACTTC; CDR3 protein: CAITTDRDEQYF
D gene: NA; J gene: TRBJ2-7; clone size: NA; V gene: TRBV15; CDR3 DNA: TGTGCCACCAGCAGAGTTGAAGGCGAGCAGTACTTC; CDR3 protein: CATSRVEGEQYF
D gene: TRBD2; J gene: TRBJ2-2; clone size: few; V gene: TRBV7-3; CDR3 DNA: TGTGCCAGCAGCTTAGCCATCCCCGGGACTAGCGGGAACGGGGAGCTGTTTTTT; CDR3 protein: CASSLAIPGTSGNGELFF
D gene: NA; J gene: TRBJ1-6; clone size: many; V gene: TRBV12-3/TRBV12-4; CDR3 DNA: TGTGCCAGCACTCTCCAGGCCAGAAATTCACCCCTCCACTTT; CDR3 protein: CASTLQARNSPLHF
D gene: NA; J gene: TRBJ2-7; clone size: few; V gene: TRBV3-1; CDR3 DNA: TGTGCCAGCAGCCCTTGGGTGACAGGAGCCTACGAGCAGTACTTC; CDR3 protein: CASSPWVTGAYEQYF
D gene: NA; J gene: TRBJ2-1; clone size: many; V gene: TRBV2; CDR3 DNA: TGTGCCAGCAAGGCTGGGACGACAGGCGATGAGCAGTTCTTC; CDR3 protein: CASKAGTTGDEQFF
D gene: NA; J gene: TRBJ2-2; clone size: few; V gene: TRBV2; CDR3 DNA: TGTGCCAGCAGTGACCTCGGCCCGAACACCGGGGAGCTGTTTTTT; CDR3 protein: CASSDLGPNTGELFF
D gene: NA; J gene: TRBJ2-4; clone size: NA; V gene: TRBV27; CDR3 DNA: TGTGCCAGCAGCCCCCCCACGGCCCATGGCATTCAGTACTTC; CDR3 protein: CASSPPTAHGIQYF
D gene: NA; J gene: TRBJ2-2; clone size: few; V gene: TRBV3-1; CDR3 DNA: TGTGCCAGCAGCCAAAAAGGGTCCGGGGAGCTGTTTTTT; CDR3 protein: CASSQKGSGELFF
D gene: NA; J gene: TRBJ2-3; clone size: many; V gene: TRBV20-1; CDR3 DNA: TGCAGTGCTAGAGATCCTCTAGCGAGGGCCACAGATACGCAGTATTTT; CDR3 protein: CSARDPLARATDTQYF
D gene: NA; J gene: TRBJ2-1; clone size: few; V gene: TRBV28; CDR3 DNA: TGTGCCAGCAGGTACGTTGGCGGGCCTTCCTACAATGAGCAGTTCTTC; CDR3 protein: CASRYVGGPSYNEQFF
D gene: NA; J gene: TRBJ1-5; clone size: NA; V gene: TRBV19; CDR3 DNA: TGTGCCAGTAGTGCCAATCCCAATAGCAATCAGCCCCAGCATTTT; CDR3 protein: CASSANPNSNQPQHF
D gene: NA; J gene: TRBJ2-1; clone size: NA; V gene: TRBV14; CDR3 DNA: TGTGCCAGCAGCCGCACCGGGTCTATAGAATACAATGAGCAGTTCTTC; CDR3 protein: CASSRTGSIEYNEQFF
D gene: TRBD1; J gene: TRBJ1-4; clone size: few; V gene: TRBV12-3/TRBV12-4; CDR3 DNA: TGTGCCAGCAGTTCCCGGACAGGGGGCCGCGAAAAACTGTTTTTT; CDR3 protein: CASSSRTGGREKLFF
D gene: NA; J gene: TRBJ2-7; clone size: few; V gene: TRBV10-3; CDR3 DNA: TGTGCCATCAGTGAGTCTAGGGGTCAGCGCTACGAGCAGTACTTC; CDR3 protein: CAISESRGQRYEQYF
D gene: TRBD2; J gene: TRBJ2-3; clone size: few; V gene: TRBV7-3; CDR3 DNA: TGTGCCAGCAGCTTAACGTCTAGCGGGAGCTCTAGCACAGATACGCAGTATTTT; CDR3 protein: CASSLTSSGSSSTDTQYF
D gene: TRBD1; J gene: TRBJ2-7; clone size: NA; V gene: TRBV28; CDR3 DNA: TGTGCCAGCAGCCCGGGACAGGCTGCCTACGAGCAGTACTTC; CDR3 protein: CASSPGQAAYEQYF
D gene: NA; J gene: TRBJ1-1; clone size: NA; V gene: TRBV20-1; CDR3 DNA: TGCAGTGCTAGAGCCGGCCACGGGGGCACTGAAGCTTTCTTT; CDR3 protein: CSARAGHGGTEAFF